What follows is one T cell receptor beta chain and its context. This record belongs to a study of CD8 T cells in Susac syndrome. RNA in amounts of about 0.45 to 1 ug was reverse transcribed with random hexamers. Amplification of TCR beta CDR3 was carried out by immunoSEQ multiplex PCR, which covered 54 Vbeta and 13 Jbeta segments. A single record per CDR3 protein comes from TCRdb applying MiXCR to the immunoSEQ multiplex PCR reads. The top ten hold roughly 0.11% of the sample, which has hundreds of thousands of distinct CDR3 sequences, 75% to 90% seen once. J lost 4 bases, V lost 3 bases, and 17 bases had no gene match. Per germline, CDR1 MNHEY and CDR2 SMNVEV (reference sequence). The CDR3 has 19 amino acids.

Sequencing was performed on CD8+ T cells from PBMCs. The rearrangement links TRBV27 to TRBJ2-1, with 8 bases matching TRBD2. This sequence was found in a human donor with multiple sclerosis. The CDR3 nucleotides are TGTGCCAGCAGTTTTCTCTTGGGAGACCGGGCTAGCGGGTACAATGAGCAGTTCTTC. The encoded protein is CASSFLLGDRASGYNEQFF.